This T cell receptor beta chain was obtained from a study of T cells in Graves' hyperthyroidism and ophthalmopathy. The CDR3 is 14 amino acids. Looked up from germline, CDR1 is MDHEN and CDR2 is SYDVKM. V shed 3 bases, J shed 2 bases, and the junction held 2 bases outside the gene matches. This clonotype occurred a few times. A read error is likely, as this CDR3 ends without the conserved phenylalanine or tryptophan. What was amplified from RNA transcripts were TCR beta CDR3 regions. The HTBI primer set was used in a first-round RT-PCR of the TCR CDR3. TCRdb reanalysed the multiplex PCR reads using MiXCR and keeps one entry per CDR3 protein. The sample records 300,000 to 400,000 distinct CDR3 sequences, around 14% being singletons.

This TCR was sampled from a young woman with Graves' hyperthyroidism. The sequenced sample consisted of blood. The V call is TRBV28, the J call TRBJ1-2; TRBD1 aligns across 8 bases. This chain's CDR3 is CASSFTGGNYGYTS. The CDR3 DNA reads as TGTGCCAGCAGTTTTACAGGGGGGAACTATGGCTACACCTCC.